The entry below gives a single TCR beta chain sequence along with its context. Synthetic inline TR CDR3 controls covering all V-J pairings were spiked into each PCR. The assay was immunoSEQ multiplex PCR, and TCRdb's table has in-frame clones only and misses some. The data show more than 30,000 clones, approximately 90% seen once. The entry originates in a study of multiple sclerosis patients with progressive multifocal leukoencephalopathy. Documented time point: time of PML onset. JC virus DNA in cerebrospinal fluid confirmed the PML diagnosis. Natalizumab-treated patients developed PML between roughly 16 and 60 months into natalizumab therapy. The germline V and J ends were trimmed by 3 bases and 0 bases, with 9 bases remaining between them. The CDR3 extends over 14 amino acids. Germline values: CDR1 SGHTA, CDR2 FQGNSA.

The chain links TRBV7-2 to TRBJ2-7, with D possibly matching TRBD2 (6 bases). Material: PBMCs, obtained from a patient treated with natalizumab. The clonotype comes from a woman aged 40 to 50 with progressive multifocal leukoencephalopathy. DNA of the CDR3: TGTGCCAGCAGCTTCTCCGGGGGCTCCTACGAGCAGTACTTC. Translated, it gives CASSFSGGSYEQYF. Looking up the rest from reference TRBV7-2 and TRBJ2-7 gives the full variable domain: GAGVSQSPSNKVTEKGKDVELRCDPISGHTALYWYRQSLGQGLEFLIYFQGNSAPDKSGLPSDRFSAERTGGSVSTLTIQRTQQEDSAVYLCASSFSGGSYEQYFGPGTRLTVT.